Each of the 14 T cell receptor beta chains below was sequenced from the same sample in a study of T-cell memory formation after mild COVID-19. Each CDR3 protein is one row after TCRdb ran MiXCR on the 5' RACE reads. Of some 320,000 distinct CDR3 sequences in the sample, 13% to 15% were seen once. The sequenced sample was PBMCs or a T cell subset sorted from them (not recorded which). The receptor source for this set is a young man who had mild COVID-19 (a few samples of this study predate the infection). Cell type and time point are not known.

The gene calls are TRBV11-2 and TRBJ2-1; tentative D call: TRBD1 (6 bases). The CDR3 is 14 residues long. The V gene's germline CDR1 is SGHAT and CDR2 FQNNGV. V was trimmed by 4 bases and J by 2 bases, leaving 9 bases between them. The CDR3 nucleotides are TGTGCCAGCAGCTCCCAGGGGACCTACAATGAGCAGTTCTTC. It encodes CASSSQGTYNEQFF.

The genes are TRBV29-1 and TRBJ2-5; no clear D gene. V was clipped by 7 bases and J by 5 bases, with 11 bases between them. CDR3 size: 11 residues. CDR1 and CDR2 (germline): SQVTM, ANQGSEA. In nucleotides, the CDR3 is TGCAGCGCCGATAGATGGGAGACCCAGTACTTC. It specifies CSADRWETQYF.

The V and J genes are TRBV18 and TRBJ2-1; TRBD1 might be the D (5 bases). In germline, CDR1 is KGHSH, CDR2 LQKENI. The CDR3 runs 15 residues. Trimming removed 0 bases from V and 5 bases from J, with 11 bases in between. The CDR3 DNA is TGTGCCAGCTCACCACCAGCTGGGGCAGACAATGAGCAGTTCTTC. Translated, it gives CASSPPAGADNEQFF.

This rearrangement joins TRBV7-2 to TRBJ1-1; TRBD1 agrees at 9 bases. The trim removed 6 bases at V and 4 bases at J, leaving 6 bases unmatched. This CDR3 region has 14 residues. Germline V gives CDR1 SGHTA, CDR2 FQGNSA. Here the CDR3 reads CASRTGGSVTEAFF. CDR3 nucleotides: TGTGCCAGCAGAACAGGGGGCTCGGTCACTGAAGCTTTCTTT. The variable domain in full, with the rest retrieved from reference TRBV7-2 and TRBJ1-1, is GAGVSQSPSNKVTEKGKDVELRCDPISGHTALYWYRQSLGQGLEFLIYFQGNSAPDKSGLPSDRFSAERTGGSVSTLTIQRTQQEDSAVYLCASRTGGSVTEAFFGQGTRLTVV.

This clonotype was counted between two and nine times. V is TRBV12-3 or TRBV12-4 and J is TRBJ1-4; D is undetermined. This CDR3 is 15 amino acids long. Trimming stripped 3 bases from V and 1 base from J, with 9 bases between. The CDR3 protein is CASSFNEGTNEKLFF. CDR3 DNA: TGTGCCAGCAGTTTCAACGAGGGAACTAATGAAAAACTGTTTTTT.

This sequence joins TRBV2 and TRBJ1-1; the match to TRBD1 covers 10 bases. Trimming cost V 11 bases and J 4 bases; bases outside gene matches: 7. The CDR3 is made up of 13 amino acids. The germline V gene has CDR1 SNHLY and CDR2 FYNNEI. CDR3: CARRGTGVTEAFF. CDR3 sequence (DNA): TGTGCCCGCCGGGGGACAGGGGTCACTGAAGCTTTCTTT.

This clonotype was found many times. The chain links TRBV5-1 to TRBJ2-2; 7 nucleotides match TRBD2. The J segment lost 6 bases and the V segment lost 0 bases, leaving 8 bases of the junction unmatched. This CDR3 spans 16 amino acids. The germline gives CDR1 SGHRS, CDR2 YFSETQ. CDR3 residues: CASSLDGTTISGELFF. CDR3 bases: TGCGCCAGCAGCTTGGATGGGACTACGATCTCCGGGGAGCTGTTTTTT. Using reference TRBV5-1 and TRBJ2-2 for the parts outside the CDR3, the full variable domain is KAGVTQTPRYLIKTRGQQVTLSCSPISGHRSVSWYQQTPGQGLQFLFEYFSETQRNKGNFPGRFSGRQFSNSRSEMNVSTLELGDSALYLCASSLDGTTISGELFFGEGSRLTVL.

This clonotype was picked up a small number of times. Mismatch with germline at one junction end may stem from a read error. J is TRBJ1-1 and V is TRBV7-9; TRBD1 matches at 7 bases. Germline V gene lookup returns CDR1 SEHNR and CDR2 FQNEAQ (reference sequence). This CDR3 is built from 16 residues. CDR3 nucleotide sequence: TGTGCCGGCAGCTTTAGGCCAGGGGGACGATCCACTGAAGCTTTCTTT. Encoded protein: CAGSFRPGGRSTEAFF.

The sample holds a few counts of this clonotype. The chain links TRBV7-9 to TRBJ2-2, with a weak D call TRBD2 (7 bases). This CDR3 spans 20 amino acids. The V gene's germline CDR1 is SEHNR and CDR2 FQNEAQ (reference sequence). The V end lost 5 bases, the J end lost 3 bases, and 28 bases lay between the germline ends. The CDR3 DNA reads TGTGCCAGCAGCCTATCCCCCGGCGGGGGACACGGGATTTACACCGGGGAGCTGTTTTTT. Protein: CASSLSPGGGHGIYTGELFF.

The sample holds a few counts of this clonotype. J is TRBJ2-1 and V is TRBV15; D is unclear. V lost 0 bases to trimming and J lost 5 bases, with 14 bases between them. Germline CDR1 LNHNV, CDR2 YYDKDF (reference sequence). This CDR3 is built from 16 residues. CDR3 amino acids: CATSRDRAPPHNEQFF. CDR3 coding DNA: TGTGCCACCAGCAGAGATCGGGCCCCCCCCCACAATGAGCAGTTCTTC.

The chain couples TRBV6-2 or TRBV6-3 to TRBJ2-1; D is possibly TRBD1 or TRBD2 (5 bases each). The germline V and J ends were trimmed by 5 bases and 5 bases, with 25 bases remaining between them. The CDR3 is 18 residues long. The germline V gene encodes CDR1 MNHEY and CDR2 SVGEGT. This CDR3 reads CASSQQTFRAGHHNEQFF. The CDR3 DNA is TGTGCCAGCAGTCAACAGACATTCAGGGCGGGTCACCACAATGAGCAGTTCTTC.

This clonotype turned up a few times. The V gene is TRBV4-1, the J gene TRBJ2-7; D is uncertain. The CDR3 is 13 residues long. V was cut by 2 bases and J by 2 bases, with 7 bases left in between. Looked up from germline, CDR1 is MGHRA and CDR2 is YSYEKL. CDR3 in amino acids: CASSQLVAYEQYV. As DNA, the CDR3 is TGCGCCAGCAGCCAACTGGTTGCCTACGAGCAGTACGTC.

In nucleotides, the CDR3 is TGCGCCAGCAGCCAAGGGTCCGGGACAGGGGGCGTTAATGAAAAACTGTTTTTT. Protein product: CASSQGSGTGGVNEKLFF. The rearrangement joins TRBV4-3 to TRBJ1-4; TRBD1 matches at 12 bases. J gave up 4 bases and V 1 base, and 7 bases lay outside the gene matches. CDR1 is LGHNA and CDR2 is YSLEER in the germline V gene. The CDR3 is 18 amino acids.

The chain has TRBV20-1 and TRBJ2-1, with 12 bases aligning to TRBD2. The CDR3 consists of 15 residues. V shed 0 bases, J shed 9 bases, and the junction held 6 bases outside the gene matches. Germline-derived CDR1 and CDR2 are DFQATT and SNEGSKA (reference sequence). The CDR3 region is CSARDLTSGGSEQFF. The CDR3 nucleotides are TGCAGTGCTAGAGATTTGACTAGCGGGGGATCTGAGCAGTTCTTC.